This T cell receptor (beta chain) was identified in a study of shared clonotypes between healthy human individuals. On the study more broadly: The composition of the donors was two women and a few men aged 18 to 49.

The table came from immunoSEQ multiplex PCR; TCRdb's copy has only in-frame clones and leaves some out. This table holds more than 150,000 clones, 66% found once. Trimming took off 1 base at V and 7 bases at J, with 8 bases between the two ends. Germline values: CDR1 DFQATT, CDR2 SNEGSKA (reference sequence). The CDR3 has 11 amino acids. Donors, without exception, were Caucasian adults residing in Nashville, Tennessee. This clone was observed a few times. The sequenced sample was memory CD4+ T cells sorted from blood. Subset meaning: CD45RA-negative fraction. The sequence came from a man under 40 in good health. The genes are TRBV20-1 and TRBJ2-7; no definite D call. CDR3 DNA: TGCAGTGCTAGAGGAGTTGGAGAGCAGTACTTC. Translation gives CSARGVGEQYF.